These T cell receptor beta chains were read from a single sample in a study of T cells in Graves' hyperthyroidism and ophthalmopathy. TCRdb independently ran MiXCR on the multiplex PCR reads; one entry per CDR3 protein. The sample has 300,000 to 450,000 distinct CDR3 sequences, just under 15% seen once. The specimen sequenced was blood. These receptors were taken from a woman aged 25 to 39 with Graves' hyperthyroidism. The CDR3 runs from the conserved cysteine through the conserved F or W. The order of the fields is V gene, clone size, CDR3 protein. Clone size appears in some rows only: once, few, many, or a class for an expanded clone.

TRBV2,few,CASFLGANEQFF
TRBV20-1,many,CSAPSRGQGVENEQFF
TRBV19,-,CASSKTGVGVNQPQHF
TRBV6-1,-,CASSEGGSGQPQHF
TRBV4-1,-,CASSQDITSEAKIAKNIQYF
TRBV12-5,many,CASGRESEQFF
TRBV18,many,CASSPTQPSSGNTIYF
TRBV3-1,many,CASSQVAGGSYEQYF
TRBV3-1,many,CASSGWEKTQYF
TRBV30,many,CAWSGGLAGVAGELFF
TRBV5-1,few,CASRIGTGSNQPQHF
TRBV20-1,-,CSARPLAGRGNEQFF
TRBV6-5,few,CASSSVRIADTQYF
TRBV6-1,few,CASSYGGWTESRTQYF
TRBV5-1,-,CASSYSLDERYF
TRBV24-1,-,CATRNSGGVDTQYF
TRBV6-2/TRBV6-3,few,CASSYLESVRGQETQYF
TRBV2,few,CASSEYGTGGSGGELFF
TRBV7-2,many,CASSLGPLNTEAFF
TRBV11-2,many,CASSLVVPTGGLNTEAFF
TRBV18,-,CASAPGQGAYEQYF
TRBV28,many,CASREREVGGQYF
TRBV6-1,many,CASSQGPGLAGGVGSYEQYF
TRBV28,few,CASSFSVYGYTF
TRBV7-3,few,CASSLVPLASGSADTQYF
TRBV24-1,many,CATREVGNTEAFF
TRBV4-2,-,CASSQGPGGFDTDTQYF
TRBV7-6,-,CASSLAGSSGTFVHEQYF
TRBV5-1,-,CASSVVGSKSSGANVLTF
TRBV29-1,-,CSVEDLGDTYGYTF
TRBV30,many,CAWSGGVGLSNNEQFF
TRBV20-1,-,CSARDRGQVYEQYF
TRBV12-3/TRBV12-4,few,CASSPGQGKQPQHF
TRBV30,-,CAWSVMSGPQHF
TRBV6-1,-,CASSQLRDGLTGELFF
TRBV24-1,-,CATSDSSSGRGNEQFF
TRBV20-1,few,CSARDPMKGAFSYEQYF
TRBV11-2,many,CASSLGTLYEQYF
TRBV14,-,CASSQVGGISTDTQYF
TRBV13,many,CASSPSNWVSSSYEQYF
TRBV12-3/TRBV12-4,-,CASSWTGGSGANVLTF
TRBV11-1,many,CASSLLVGSDTGELFF
TRBV29-1,many,CSAERIPGQDTEAFF
TRBV7-2,-,CASSLAYSGRFNEQYF
TRBV5-1,many,CASSPQTSGNQYEQYF
TRBV20-1,-,CSAKGFWGTTEAFF
TRBV7-9,few,CASSLPPSGTNEQFF
TRBV5-4,-,CASSLGQGDNYGYTF
TRBV5-6,-,CASSARDSYSNQPQHF
TRBV27,many,CASRQTGLSYNEQFF
TRBV28,-,CASRQRDRFSNQPQHF
TRBV28,many,CASNLYNEQFF
TRBV15,few,CATSTRTASFEKLFF
TRBV11-3,-,CASSLGSDYEQYF
TRBV7-2,many,CASSLAPGYNEQFF
TRBV15,many,CATQQGRGITDTQYF
TRBV20-1,many,CSARTSTGGPNEQYF
TRBV3-1,many,CASSQAGTGGTYEQYF
TRBV19,-,CASSIGWTTPGNEQFF
TRBV6-5,many,CASSYGKLANEQFF